Listed here are 7 T cell receptor beta chains from one sample, sequenced in a study of T cells in Graves' hyperthyroidism and ophthalmopathy. Amplification yielded TCR beta CDR3 regions, with RNA transcripts as the source. HTBI primers were the set used in a first-round RT-PCR of the TCR CDR3. TCRdb re-derived calls from the multiplex PCR reads in MiXCR, one entry per CDR3 protein. Of some 760,000 distinct CDR3 sequences listed, approximately 14% were seen once; the top ten hold about a tenth. The sample taken for sequencing was blood. These receptors were obtained from a woman between 18 and 29 years old with Graves' hyperthyroidism.

The CDR3 loop reads CSARTNGEQYF. The CDR3 DNA reads TGCAGTGCTAGAACCAACGGAGAGCAGTACTTC. The genes are TRBV20-1 and TRBJ2-7; no reliable D call. Deletions cut 2 bases from V and 7 bases from J, with 9 bases between. The CDR3 is made up of 11 amino acids. Germline assignment: CDR1 DFQATT and CDR2 SNEGSKA (reference sequence).

This chain links TRBV5-8 with TRBJ2-5; 10 bases agree with TRBD2. The trim removed 6 bases at V and 2 bases at J, leaving 16 bases unmatched. Germline CDR1 is SGHTS and CDR2 is YDEGEE. The CDR3 is 18 residues long. The CDR3 DNA sequence: TGTGCCAGCATTTCCGGGACTGGGACGGGACTAGCGCAAGAGACCCAGTACTTC. Residues: CASISGTGTGLAQETQYF.

V is TRBV6-4 and J is TRBJ1-1, with D unresolved. V lost 8 bases and J 1 base, leaving 17 bases between the germline ends. This CDR3 has 15 residues. The germline V gene encodes CDR1 MRHNA and CDR2 SNTAGT. The CDR3 protein is CASLGLNSRNTEAFF. CDR3 in DNA: TGTGCCAGCTTAGGACTCAATTCAAGGAACACTGAAGCTTTCTTT.

This clonotype was counted only a few times. V is TRBV20-1 and J is TRBJ1-2; D unclear. Germline values: CDR1 DFQATT, CDR2 SNEGSKA (reference sequence). The V end was cut by 5 bases, the J end by 2 bases, with 12 bases between. The CDR3 is made up of 13 amino acids. The CDR3 DNA reads as TGCAGTGCTCCGCCCCCGACCAACTATGGCTACACCTTC. Translated, it gives CSAPPPTNYGYTF.

This clonotype was seen ten or more times. The chain couples TRBV20-1 to TRBJ2-3; TRBD2 is a possible D gene (5 bases). V was pared by 6 bases and J by 2 bases, with 21 bases between. CDR3 length equals 16 residues. The V gene's germline CDR1 is DFQATT and CDR2 SNEGSKA (reference sequence). The CDR3 region is CSATRSLVLSTDTQYF. Here the CDR3 DNA reads TGCAGTGCCACTAGATCGTTGGTTCTCTCCACAGATACGCAGTATTTT.

This clonotype was seen ten or more times. The chain combines TRBV2 with TRBJ1-2; 11 nucleotides agree with TRBD1. Germline V gene sequence: CDR1 SNHLY, CDR2 FYNNEI. Trimming took 6 bases from V and 4 from J; bases not matched to a gene: 4. This CDR3 has 14 residues. In nucleotides, the CDR3 is TGTGCCAGCAGGGAGGACAGGGGGCCCTATGGCTACACCTTC. Protein product: CASREDRGPYGYTF.

This clonotype was recorded at least ten times. The chain joins TRBV29-1 to TRBJ2-2; the D gene could be TRBD1 or TRBD2 (5 bases each). Germline-derived CDR1 and CDR2 are SQVTM and ANQGSEA. Trimming shortened V by 4 bases and J by 2 bases, and 11 bases separated the two germline ends. The CDR3 sequence is 14 residues long. DNA for the CDR3: TGCAGCGTTGTGAGGGACCGTAACACCGGGGAGCTGTTTTTT. Protein: CSVVRDRNTGELFF.